Each of the 29 T cell receptor beta chains below was sequenced from the same sample in a study of T cell repertoires in cytomegalovirus infection. TCRdb analysed the reads with MiXCR anew, one entry per CDR3 protein. The sample holds 80,000 to 130,000 distinct CDR3 sequences, roughly a quarter seen once. The specimen was CD8+ T cells from PBMCs. The receptors shown here come from a human donor in good health (CMV status not recorded). Some clones in this sample may be carry-over from other donors' samples.

This sequence joins TRBV7-9 and TRBJ2-5; possible D gene TRBD2, 5 bases. The CDR3 has 16 residues. Germline lookup yields CDR1 SEHNR and CDR2 FQNEAQ (reference sequence). Trimming took off 4 bases at V and 4 bases at J, with 19 bases between the two ends. CDR3 DNA sequence: TGTGCCAGCAGCTCCCCTCCGGGAATAAAGGGAGAGACCCAGTACTTC. Its translation is CASSSPPGIKGETQYF.

This clonotype has only a few counts. The chain links TRBV14 to TRBJ1-4; 7 bases map to TRBD1. The CDR3 sequence is 16 residues long. CDR1 and CDR2 from the germline V gene are SGHDN and FVKESK. V gave up 4 bases and J gave up 5 bases; unmatched junction bases: 10. The CDR3 sequence: CASSPHGPRGNEKLFF. As DNA, the CDR3 is TGTGCCAGCAGCCCCCATGGGCCCAGGGGGAATGAAAAACTGTTTTTT.

This clonotype was recorded at least ten times. The V call is TRBV30, the J call TRBJ2-5, with D perhaps TRBD2 (7 bases). This CDR3 spans 14 amino acids. CDR1 is GTSNPN and CDR2 is SVGIG in the germline V gene (reference sequence). V was cut by 4 bases and J by 2 bases, with 14 bases left in between. For the CDR3, the DNA is TGTGCCTGGACCCTCGGGGGGCGGCAAGAGACCCAGTACTTC. It yields the protein CAWTLGGRQETQYF.

This clonotype was seen more than once but under ten times. This chain joins TRBV12-3 or TRBV12-4 and TRBJ2-5, with 9 bases aligning to TRBD2. The J segment lost 2 bases and the V segment lost 2 bases, leaving 9 bases of the junction unmatched. This CDR3 is 17 amino acids long. The CDR3 nucleotides are TGTGCCAGCAGTTTACCCCCGCGCGGGAGGGCACAAGAGACCCAGTACTTC. Its protein is CASSLPPRGRAQETQYF.

This clonotype was detected many times. This chain connects TRBV11-2 to TRBJ2-2; D tentatively reads TRBD1 or TRBD2 (5 bases each). The CDR3 is 17 amino acids. V lost 1 base and J 2 bases, leaving 14 bases between the germline ends. Germline V gene sequence: CDR1 SGHAT, CDR2 FQNNGV. In DNA, the CDR3 is TGTGCCAGCAGCTTAGCCGGGGCAGTTACCAACACCGGGGAGCTGTTTTTT. Its protein is CASSLAGAVTNTGELFF.

This clonotype showed up many times. V is TRBV4-2 and J is TRBJ2-5; D ambiguous. The CDR3 length is 15 residues. CDR1 is LGHNA and CDR2 is YNFKEQ in the germline V gene. V lost 0 bases and J 7 bases, leaving 15 bases between the germline ends. The CDR3 is CASSQDWSSSGTQYF. CDR3 in DNA: TGTGCCAGCAGCCAAGATTGGAGTAGCTCGGGGACCCAGTACTTC.

V usage is TRBV20-1 and J usage is TRBJ2-7; TRBD2 matches at 11 bases. The CDR3 extends over 16 amino acids. The J segment lost 0 bases and the V segment lost 3 bases, leaving 7 bases of the junction unmatched. Germline V gives CDR1 DFQATT, CDR2 SNEGSKA (reference sequence). This CDR3 reads CSARASGRLFSYEQYF. In nucleotides, the CDR3 is TGCAGTGCTAGGGCTAGCGGGAGGCTTTTCTCCTACGAGCAGTACTTC.

This clonotype has only a few counts. The V call is TRBV6-2 or TRBV6-3, the J call TRBJ2-7; 11 bases agree with TRBD2. CDR3 length: 15 amino acids. Germline V gives CDR1 MNHEY, CDR2 SVGEGT. The J segment lost 2 bases and the V segment lost 4 bases, leaving 4 bases of the junction unmatched. The DNA for the CDR3 is TGTGCCAGCAGTTCAGCTAGCGGGGGGCCCTACGAGCAGTACTTC. Protein sequence: CASSSASGGPYEQYF.

This clonotype was observed many times. The V call is TRBV7-2, the J call TRBJ2-7; 8 bases align to TRBD2. With V trimmed by 7 bases and J by 2 bases, 10 bases remained unmatched. The germline V gene encodes CDR1 SGHTA and CDR2 FQGNSA. This CDR3 is built from 15 residues. The CDR3 sequence is CASNEYSGTAYEQYF. CDR3 DNA sequence: TGTGCCAGCAACGAGTATAGCGGGACGGCCTACGAGCAGTACTTC.

The V and J genes are TRBV7-2 and TRBJ1-4, with a weak D call TRBD1 (6 bases). The CDR3 is 14 residues long. The germline V gene has CDR1 SGHTA and CDR2 FQGNSA. The V and J ends lost 4 bases and 5 bases respectively, with 11 bases between them. As DNA, the CDR3 is TGTGCCAGCAGCTCACAGGGAGGGAATGAAAAACTGTTTTTT. Its protein product is CASSSQGGNEKLFF.

This clonotype is termed medium-sized. The chain is built from TRBV12-3 or TRBV12-4 and TRBJ1-1; D is uncertain. This CDR3 has 13 amino acids. The V end was cut by 8 bases, the J end by 5 bases, with 15 bases between. This CDR3 reads CASATGPATEAFF. The DNA for the CDR3 is TGTGCCAGCGCCACCGGGCCGGCAACTGAAGCTTTCTTT.

This clonotype was recorded a few times. The V gene is TRBV4-1, the J gene TRBJ2-2; D not resolved. V was trimmed by 3 bases and J by 6 bases, leaving 14 bases between them. Germline V gene sequence: CDR1 MGHRA, CDR2 YSYEKL. The CDR3 sequence is 15 residues long. CDR3 nucleotide sequence: TGCGCCAGCAGCCAGGCGGAAGCGCAAGCCGGGGAGCTGTTTTTT. As protein: CASSQAEAQAGELFF.

V usage is TRBV20-1 and J usage is TRBJ2-3, with a possible D match to TRBD1 (5 bases). The germline CDR1 and CDR2 sequences are DFQATT and SNEGSKA (reference sequence). V lost 0 bases to trimming and J lost 1 base, with 11 bases between them. This CDR3 contains 15 residues. CDR3 in DNA: TGCAGTGCTAGAGATTTAGGGGCCGGCACAGATACGCAGTATTTT. Amino acid sequence: CSARDLGAGTDTQYF.

The J gene is TRBJ1-1, the V gene TRBV4-1; D gene ambiguous. Trimming removed 3 bases at V and 5 bases at J, with 22 bases between. CDR3 length equals 17 residues. Per germline, CDR1 MGHRA and CDR2 YSYEKL. Here the CDR3 DNA reads TGCGCCAGCAGCCACGGCCCGGAGGAGGTCCTATGGACTGAAGCTTTCTTT. It yields the protein CASSHGPEEVLWTEAFF.

This rearrangement joins TRBV5-4 to TRBJ2-5, with TRBD2 matching 15 bases. CDR1 SGHNT and CDR2 YYREEE come from the germline V gene (reference sequence). V lost 4 bases, J lost 4 bases, and 5 bases stayed unmatched. The length of the CDR3 is 16 residues. The CDR3 region has the DNA TGTGCCAGCAGCCCGGGACTAGCGGGGGGCCGAGAGACCCAGTACTTC. It is translated as CASSPGLAGGRETQYF.

This chain joins TRBV20-1 and TRBJ2-1; possibly TRBD1 or TRBD2 for D (8 bases each). V lost 3 bases to trimming and J lost 9 bases, with 21 bases between them. CDR1 is DFQATT and CDR2 is SNEGSKA in the germline V gene (reference sequence). The CDR3 is 15 residues long. The CDR3 DNA reads TGCAGTGCTAGGGGACAGGAGCGGGGGAGGCGTGAGCAGTTCTTC. Protein: CSARGQERGRREQFF.

This clonotype was detected ten times or more. CDR3 nucleotide sequence: TGTGCCAGCAGCTTCCCCCTGGGGGGTTCCGCAGATACGCAGTATTTT. It is translated as CASSFPLGGSADTQYF. The chain links TRBV7-9 to TRBJ2-3, with a possible D match to TRBD2 (6 bases). The CDR3 extends over 16 amino acids. V lost 3 bases to trimming and J lost 4 bases, with 17 bases between them. CDR1 is SEHNR, CDR2 FQNEAQ, per germline (reference sequence). The variable domain in full, completed from reference TRBV7-9 and TRBJ2-3, reads DTGVSQNPRHKITKRGQNVTFRCDPISEHNRLYWYRQTLGQGPEFLTYFQNEAQLEKSRLLSDRFSAERPKGSFSTLEIQRTEQGDSAMYLCASSFPLGGSADTQYFGPGTRLTVL.

This chain links TRBV4-3 with TRBJ2-7; 10 nucleotides match TRBD2. V lost 0 bases to trimming and J lost 7 bases; unmatched junction nucleotides: 9. This CDR3 spans 16 amino acids. Germline assignment: CDR1 LGHNA and CDR2 YSLEER. For the CDR3, the DNA is TGCGCCAGCAGCCAAGATAAACTAGCGGGAAGGAGTGAGCAGTACTTC. This gives the protein CASSQDKLAGRSEQYF.

The genes are TRBV6-2 or TRBV6-3 and TRBJ2-5; tentatively, D is TRBD2 (5 bases). The CDR3 loop spans 13 amino acids. With 7 bases removed from V and 5 bases from J, the gap between germline ends came to 14 bases. CDR1 and CDR2 (germline): MNHEY, SVGEGT. CDR3 coding DNA: TGTGCCAGCACCCAACCGGGCGGGGAGACCCAGTACTTC. This codes for CASTQPGGETQYF.

This rearrangement joins TRBV6-5 to TRBJ2-7; 8 positions agree with TRBD2. Per germline, CDR1 MNHEY and CDR2 SVGAGI. The CDR3 sequence is 16 residues long. Losses at the gene ends were 6 bases for V and 0 bases for J; bases not matched to a gene: 10. The CDR3 loop reads CASRSATSADSYEQYF. In DNA form, the CDR3 reads TGTGCCAGCAGATCCGCGACTAGCGCAGACTCCTACGAGCAGTACTTC.

As to this clonotype: This may come from a read error, since a much larger clone is one base off. The rearrangement joins TRBV7-6 to TRBJ2-1, with 7 bases fitting TRBD1. Germline assignment: CDR1 SGHVS and CDR2 FNYEAQ. The CDR3 loop spans 17 amino acids. As DNA, the CDR3 is TGTGCCAGCGGCTTAGTCGCAGGGGGTATGTCCTACAATGAGCAGTTCTTC. Its protein is CASGLVAGGMSYNEQFF.

About this clonotype itself: This may arise from a read error, as a much more abundant clone is one base away. The V gene is TRBV12-3 or TRBV12-4, the J gene TRBJ2-2; D may be TRBD2 (5 bases). The CDR3 consists of 14 residues. CDR3 coding DNA: TGTGCCAGCAGTGGCGGCAGTTACACCGGGGAGCTGGTTTTT. It specifies CASSGGSYTGELVF.

This clonotype has a count of ten or more. The CDR3 region is CASSPGGAGTDTQYF. Written as DNA, the CDR3 is TGTGCCAGCAGCCCCGGCGGGGCAGGCACAGATACGCAGTATTTT. The chain has TRBV7-3 and TRBJ2-3, with TRBD2 as a possible D gene (6 bases). The CDR3 length is 15 residues. V was trimmed by 5 bases and J by 1 base, leaving 13 bases between them. From germline, CDR1 is SGHTA and CDR2 FQGTGA.

CDR3 sequence: CASSFARGGGDNEQFF. For the CDR3, the DNA is TGTGCCAGCAGTTTCGCGCGGGGGGGAGGCGACAATGAGCAGTTCTTC. The chain is built from TRBV12-3 or TRBV12-4 and TRBJ2-1; 9 nucleotides match TRBD2. J lost 5 bases, V lost 3 bases, and 8 bases had no gene match. The CDR3 totals 16 residues.

V usage is TRBV2 and J usage is TRBJ2-3; 11 positions agree with TRBD2. V gave up 7 bases and J gave up 2 bases; unmatched junction bases: 8. Germline V gene sequence: CDR1 SNHLY, CDR2 FYNNEI. This CDR3 has 16 residues. Written as DNA, the CDR3 is TGTGCCAGCACCCTCGGGACTAGCGGATACACAGATACGCAGTATTTT. Encoded protein: CASTLGTSGYTDTQYF.

The chain combines TRBV4-3 with TRBJ2-1; TRBD1 agrees at 11 bases. Germline CDR1 is LGHNA and CDR2 is YSLEER. After removal of 0 bases from V and 6 bases from J, the junction contained 7 bases not matched to a gene. The CDR3 covers 17 residues. For the CDR3, the DNA is TGCGCCAGCAGCCAAGATTTGGACAGGGGGCTCTTCAATGAGCAGTTCTTC. It is translated as CASSQDLDRGLFNEQFF.

This clonotype was detected many times. V gene TRBV7-6 combines with J gene TRBJ2-4; no firm D call. The CDR3 extends over 14 amino acids. With 6 bases removed from V and 7 bases from J, the gap between germline ends came to 16 bases. Germline V gives CDR1 SGHVS, CDR2 FNYEAQ. CDR3 sequence (DNA): TGTGCCAGCAGTCCCCCCACGGAGAGGAACATTCAGTACTTC. Amino acid sequence: CASSPPTERNIQYF.

This clonotype has more than one count but fewer than ten. J is TRBJ1-5 and V is TRBV19; 9 nucleotides agree with TRBD1. J lost 6 bases, V lost 5 bases, and 17 bases had no gene match. The CDR3 is made up of 18 amino acids. From germline, CDR1 is LNHDA and CDR2 SQIVND (reference sequence). The CDR3 region is CASSPDPRDRVKRQPQHF. CDR3 in DNA: TGTGCCAGTAGTCCTGACCCCCGGGACAGGGTAAAGCGTCAGCCCCAGCATTTT.

This clonotype has a count of ten or more. The V gene is TRBV4-3, the J gene TRBJ2-1, with 9 nucleotides matching TRBD2. V was clipped by 1 base and J by 4 bases; unmatched bases: 2. Germline CDR1 reads LGHNA; CDR2 reads YSLEER. CDR3 length: 15 residues. The CDR3 protein is CASSQASGAYNEQFF. Here the CDR3 DNA reads TGCGCCAGCAGCCAAGCTAGCGGGGCTTACAATGAGCAGTTCTTC.